One and the same sample provided the 11 T cell receptor beta chains below, sequenced in a study of T cells in Graves' hyperthyroidism and ophthalmopathy. There were TCR beta CDR3 regions amplified from RNA transcripts. HTBI primers were used for first-round RT-PCR of the TCR CDR3. In TCRdb, the multiplex PCR reads were re-called with MiXCR into one record per CDR3 protein. The table shows 650,000 to 800,000 distinct CDR3 sequences, with about 45% occurring only once. Specimen: peripheral blood or thyroid tissue (not recorded which). These receptors were taken from an adult man with Graves' disease, either hyperthyroidism or ophthalmopathy (not recorded which).

This clonotype was observed many times. The V call is TRBV29-1, the J call TRBJ2-2; D could derive from TRBD1 or TRBD2 (6 bases each). V was trimmed by 3 bases and J by 2 bases, leaving 10 bases between them. Looked up from germline, CDR1 is SQVTM and CDR2 is ANQGSEA. The length of the CDR3 is 14 residues. Here the CDR3 DNA reads TGCAGCGTTGATCTGGGGGGCAACACCGGGGAGCTGTTTTTT. Translation: CSVDLGGNTGELFF.

The J gene is TRBJ1-2, the V gene TRBV20-1; the D gene is possibly TRBD1 (6 bases). This CDR3 has 11 amino acids. The ends were cut back, 6 bases at V and 6 bases at J, with 11 bases in the middle. Germline V gene lookup returns CDR1 DFQATT and CDR2 SNEGSKA (reference sequence). This chain's CDR3 is CSAPDSHGYTF. CDR3 bases: TGCAGTGCACCGGACAGCCATGGCTACACCTTC.

There are a few counts of this clonotype. The chain uses TRBV20-1 and TRBJ1-6; the match to TRBD1 covers 7 bases. In germline, CDR1 is DFQATT, CDR2 SNEGSKA (reference sequence). The CDR3 sequence is 14 residues long. The V gene end was trimmed by 5 bases and the J gene end by 6 bases; junction bases not matched to a gene: 7. In DNA form, the CDR3 reads TGCAGTGCTGTAGGGACAGTCGTTAATTCACCCCTCCACTTT. Protein: CSAVGTVVNSPLHF.

This clonotype has only a few counts. J is TRBJ1-1 and V is TRBV7-8; D ambiguous. V lost 3 bases and J 2 bases, leaving 13 bases between the germline ends. Germline CDR1 is SGHVS and CDR2 is FQNEAQ. The CDR3 runs to 15 residues. CDR3 amino acids: CASSLGSTLNTEAFF. The CDR3, as DNA: TGTGCCAGCAGCTTGGGGAGTACGTTAAACACTGAAGCTTTCTTT.

The gene calls are TRBV9 and TRBJ1-2, with no clear D. CDR3 size: 12 residues. The ends were cut back, 3 bases at V and 7 bases at J, with 10 bases in the middle. The germline CDR1 and CDR2 sequences are SGDLS and YYNGEE. In nucleotides, the CDR3 is TGTGCCAGCAGCGGCGCGCCGGGTGGCTACACCTTC. Amino acids: CASSGAPGGYTF.

This clonotype was counted between two and nine times. The chain uses TRBV7-9 and TRBJ1-4; D is unclear. The V end lost 0 bases, the J end lost 5 bases, and 10 bases lay between the germline ends. CDR3 length: 15 residues. Germline CDR1 and CDR2: SEHNR and FQNEAQ (reference sequence). The CDR3 spells CASSLAGRLNEKLFF. CDR3 DNA: TGTGCCAGCAGCTTAGCGGGCAGGCTCAATGAAAAACTGTTTTTT.

V and J are TRBV7-4 and TRBJ2-7; D is ambiguous. V was clipped by 5 bases and J by 6 bases, with 11 bases between them. Germline CDR1 and CDR2: SGHVT and SQSDAQ. CDR3 size: 12 residues. The chain's CDR3 is CASSQVVSEQYF. CDR3 DNA sequence: TGTGCCAGCAGCCAAGTAGTCTCCGAGCAGTACTTC.

This clonotype has more than one count but fewer than ten. CDR3 sequence: CASSRQRGQGTYEQYF. The CDR3 DNA sequence: TGTGCCAGCAGCCGCCAGAGAGGACAGGGGACCTACGAGCAGTACTTC. The chain recombines TRBV7-9 with TRBJ2-7, with 9 bases lining up with TRBD1. CDR1 SEHNR and CDR2 FQNEAQ come from the germline V gene (reference sequence). Trimming at V came to 5 bases and at J to 2 bases, leaving 10 bases not matched to a gene. CDR3 size: 16 residues.

This clonotype was counted a single time. The CDR3 coding sequence is TGTGCCACTGGGCCCCGGACTAGCGTGAACACCGGGGAGCTGTTTTTT. Its translation: CATGPRTSVNTGELFF. The rearrangement links TRBV10-3 to TRBJ2-2; TRBD2 matches 9 bases. Germline V gene sequence: CDR1 ENHRY, CDR2 SYGVKD. V gave up 10 bases and J gave up 1 base; unmatched junction bases: 10. The CDR3 sequence is 16 residues long.

This clonotype appeared many times. The chain carries TRBV9 and TRBJ1-1, with TRBD1 identical over 7 bases. Germline V gene sequence: CDR1 SGDLS, CDR2 YYNGEE. Trimming cost V 0 bases and J 6 bases; bases outside gene matches: 5. The CDR3 runs 14 residues. The CDR3 is CASSVGTGAPEAFF. The CDR3 DNA reads as TGTGCCAGCAGCGTAGGTACAGGGGCGCCTGAAGCTTTCTTT.

CDR3 protein: CASSFPKPDPTEAFF. DNA of the CDR3: TGTGCCAGCAGTTTCCCTAAACCGGACCCCACTGAAGCTTTCTTT. The chain links TRBV12-3 or TRBV12-4 to TRBJ1-1; D is unclear. V dropped 3 bases and J dropped 4 bases, with 15 bases sitting between them. The CDR3 spans 15 residues.